The clone carrying this T cell receptor beta chain appeared many times. Germline V gives CDR1 DFQATT, CDR2 SNEGSKA (reference sequence). Trimming took off 5 bases at V and 4 bases at J, with 27 bases between the two ends. The CDR3 covers 17 residues. This entry is derived from a study of Graves' ophthalmopathy and Graves' hyperthyroidism. RNA transcripts yielded amplified TCR beta CDR3 regions. First-round RT-PCR used HTBI primers; second-round multiplex PCR followed. Each CDR3 protein is one row after TCRdb ran MiXCR on the multiplex PCR reads. Here the sample spans around 400,000 distinct CDR3 sequences, around 21% being singletons.

The rearrangement joins TRBV20-1 to TRBJ2-7; D is perhaps TRBD2 (5 bases). The source is a woman under 30 with stable Graves' hyperthyroidism. Input material: peripheral blood. This CDR3 is CSAQALQQVLGSYEQYF. The CDR3 DNA sequence: TGCAGTGCTCAGGCCCTTCAGCAGGTTCTTGGGAGTTACGAGCAGTACTTC.